The entry that follows covers one TCR beta chain sequence. Its antigen is currently unknown. Other DNA sequences in the same sample also yield this CDR3. Some clones are missing from TCRdb's copy, which holds only in-frame ones; the method was immunoSEQ multiplex PCR. Of approximately 60,000 clones listed, more than 75% are singletons. The sample belongs to a study of a mutant IDH1 vaccine in newly diagnosed glioma. The wider study: Vaccinations, eight in total, occurred in weeks 1, 3, 5, 7, 11, 15, 19, 23. Vaccinations were initiated 4-6 weeks following radiotherapy alone, or were given together with temozolomide cycles. Beforehand, treatment had been radiotherapy, temozolomide, or both; the majority received both.

The time point was: week 23, last vaccination. Vaccination used 300 ug of mutant IDH1 20-mer peptide per dose, with topical imiquimod. Donor tumors were new WHO grade 3 or 4 IDH1-mutant, ATRX-lost astrocytomas. Trimming cost V 2 bases and J 2 bases; bases outside gene matches: 2. The CDR3 contains 15 residues. CDR1 SGDLS and CDR2 YYNGEE come from the germline V gene. This receptor was identified in a man between 25 and 39 years old with glioma. The sequenced sample was PBMCs, obtained from a glioma patient whose treatment included an IDH1 peptide vaccine. This sequence joins TRBV9 and TRBJ2-2; the match to TRBD2 covers 8 bases. CDR3 residues: CASSVGGANTGELFF. As DNA, the CDR3 is TGTGCCAGCAGCGTCGGGGGGGCAAACACCGGGGAGCTGTTTTTT.